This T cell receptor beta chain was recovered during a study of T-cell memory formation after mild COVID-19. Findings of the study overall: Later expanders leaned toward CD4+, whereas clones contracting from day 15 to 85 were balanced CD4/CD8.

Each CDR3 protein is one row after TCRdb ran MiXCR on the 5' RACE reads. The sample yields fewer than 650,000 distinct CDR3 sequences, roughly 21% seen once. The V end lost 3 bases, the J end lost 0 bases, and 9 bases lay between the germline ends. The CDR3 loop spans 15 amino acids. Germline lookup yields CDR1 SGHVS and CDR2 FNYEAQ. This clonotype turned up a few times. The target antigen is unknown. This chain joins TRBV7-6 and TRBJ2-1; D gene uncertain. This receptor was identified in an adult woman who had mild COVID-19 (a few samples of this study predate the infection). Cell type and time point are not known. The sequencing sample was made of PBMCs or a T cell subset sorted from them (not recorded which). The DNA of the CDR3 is TGTGCCAGCAGCTTTAGGCTTAGCTCCTACAATGAGCAGTTCTTC. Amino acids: CASSFRLSSYNEQFF.